One and the same sample provided the 15 T cell receptor beta chains below, sequenced in a study of Ad26.COV2.S vaccination and SARS-CoV-2 variants. The protocol was immunoSEQ multiplex PCR, while the TCRdb copy is restricted to in-frame clones and leaves out a portion. The sample carries about 350,000 clones, under 95% recorded once. The sequences come from peripheral blood, collected after recovery from COVID-19. The origin of the receptors is a human donor who had recovered from COVID-19.

The chain couples TRBV6-6 to TRBJ1-2; 8 bases agree with TRBD1. Germline V gene lookup returns CDR1 MNHNY and CDR2 SVGAGI (reference sequence). V lost 6 bases to trimming and J lost 1 base; unmatched junction nucleotides: 7. The CDR3 has 15 residues. The CDR3 is CASSQGQGINYGYTF. In DNA, the CDR3 is TGTGCCAGCAGCCAAGGACAGGGAATTAACTATGGCTACACCTTC.

The J gene is TRBJ1-1, the V gene TRBV18, with D maybe TRBD1 (5 bases). The V end lost 2 bases, the J end lost 7 bases, and 11 bases lay between the germline ends. The CDR3 has 13 amino acids. Germline CDR1 KGHSH, CDR2 LQKENI. DNA of the CDR3: TGTGCCAGCTCACCAACCGGGCAGGGTGAAGCTTTCTTT. Amino acid sequence: CASSPTGQGEAFF.

J is TRBJ1-2 and V is TRBV5-1; possibly TRBD1 for D (6 bases). With 2 bases removed from V and 8 bases from J, the gap between germline ends came to 16 bases. CDR3 size: 14 residues. CDR1 and CDR2 from the germline V gene are SGHRS and YFSETQ. Here the CDR3 DNA reads TGCGCCAGCAGCTTATTGGGGGCCCTTGAGGGCTACACCTTC. This translates into CASSLLGALEGYTF.

This clone was observed once. This sequence joins TRBV19 and TRBJ2-7; D perhaps matches TRBD1 (6 bases). V was pared by 2 bases and J by 5 bases, with 13 bases between. The CDR3 length is 14 residues. CDR1 is LNHDA, CDR2 SQIVND, per germline (reference sequence). CDR3 sequence (DNA): TGTGCCAGTAGTATAATGTTGGGGGCCCACGAGCAGTACTTC. This sequence encodes CASSIMLGAHEQYF.

The J gene is TRBJ1-2, the V gene TRBV5-1; 8 bases map to TRBD1. With V trimmed by 3 bases and J by 7 bases, 2 bases remained unmatched. CDR1 is SGHRS and CDR2 is YFSETQ in the germline V gene. The CDR3 loop spans 12 amino acids. CDR3 DNA sequence: TGCGCCAGCAGCTCACAGGGGGTTGGCTACACCTTC. The encoded protein is CASSSQGVGYTF.

This sequence joins TRBV5-8 and TRBJ1-6, with 8 bases matching TRBD1. The germline gives CDR1 SGHTS, CDR2 YDEGEE. The CDR3 runs to 17 residues. With V trimmed by 1 base and J by 6 bases, 9 bases remained unmatched. The DNA for the CDR3 is TGTGCCAGCAGCTTGCGGATAGGGACAGGATTTAATTCACCCCTCCACTTT. It codes for CASSLRIGTGFNSPLHF.

The rearrangement uses TRBV9 and TRBJ2-2; perhaps D is TRBD1 or TRBD2 (5 bases each). The CDR3 is 16 residues long. The germline CDR1 and CDR2 sequences are SGDLS and YYNGEE. V was shortened by 4 bases and J by 0 bases, with 13 bases between the two germline ends. This CDR3 reads CASSPRDPANTGELFF. The CDR3, as DNA: TGTGCCAGCAGCCCCCGGGACCCGGCGAACACCGGGGAGCTGTTTTTT.

V usage is TRBV6-1 and J usage is TRBJ2-3, with a tentative D call TRBD2 (7 bases). Per germline, CDR1 MNHNS and CDR2 SASEGT. Trimming stripped 4 bases from V and 5 bases from J, with 19 bases between. The CDR3 contains 16 residues. In DNA, the CDR3 is TGTGCCAGCAGTGGGGAGGGGGGGGTTTTCGTAGATACGCAGTATTTT. Its protein is CASSGEGGVFVDTQYF.

The V gene is TRBV4-3, the J gene TRBJ1-2; D not certain. The CDR3 extends over 14 amino acids. Trimming left V 4 bases short and J 8 bases short, with 17 bases between. Per germline, CDR1 LGHNA and CDR2 YSLEER. In DNA form, the CDR3 reads TGCGCCAGCAGCCCCAACCCGGATGGGGAAGGCTACACCTTC. Its translation: CASSPNPDGEGYTF.

As concerns this clone: Germline is not matched at one junction end, which may reflect a read error. The same CDR3 can be traced to other DNA sequences in this sample. This chain's CDR3 is CASSLAGGDTQYF. For the CDR3, the DNA is TGTGCCAGCAGCCTAGCGGGGGGGGATACGCAGTATTTT. The V and J genes are TRBV7-9 and TRBJ2-3; 12 nucleotides match TRBD2. This CDR3 is 13 amino acids long. Germline V CDR1 and CDR2: SEHNR, FQNEAQ (reference sequence). The whole variable domain, filled in from reference TRBV7-9 and TRBJ2-3, reads DTGVSQNPRHKITKRGQNVTFRCDPISEHNRLYWYRQTLGQGPEFLTYFQNEAQLEKSRLLSDRFSAERPKGSFSTLEIQRTEQGDSAMYLCASSLAGGDTQYFGPGTRLTVL.

The V call is TRBV5-1, the J call TRBJ1-2; D gene uncertain. Trimming stripped 4 bases from V and 6 bases from J, with 13 bases between. This CDR3 region has 13 residues. Per the germline V gene, CDR1 is SGHRS and CDR2 is YFSETQ. CDR3 region: CASSEPPGDGYTF. The CDR3 DNA reads as TGCGCCAGCAGCGAACCGCCGGGCGATGGCTACACCTTC.

The chain links TRBV5-4 to TRBJ2-3; D is unclear. The V end was cut by 4 bases, the J end by 6 bases, with 9 bases between. CDR1 is SGHNT, CDR2 YYREEE, per germline (reference sequence). The CDR3 has 12 residues. CDR3 sequence: CASSAGLDTQYF. Written as DNA, the CDR3 is TGTGCCAGCAGCGCCGGCTTGGATACGCAGTATTTT.

The chain carries TRBV5-4 and TRBJ1-2, with TRBD1 matching 7 bases. The V segment lost 4 bases and the J segment 4 bases; nucleotides outside the gene matches: 13. Germline V gene sequence: CDR1 SGHNT, CDR2 YYREEE (reference sequence). The CDR3 runs to 16 residues. The CDR3 reads CASSPRTFQGGYGYTF. For the CDR3, the DNA is TGTGCCAGCAGCCCGAGAACCTTTCAGGGGGGCTATGGCTACACCTTC.

The rearrangement links TRBV29-1 to TRBJ2-2; the D is unclear. Per germline, CDR1 SQVTM and CDR2 ANQGSEA. This CDR3 region has 14 residues. V was shortened by 6 bases and J by 0 bases, with 11 bases between the two germline ends. CDR3 protein: CSVQSGPNTGELFF. The DNA for the CDR3 is TGCAGCGTCCAGAGTGGACCGAACACCGGGGAGCTGTTTTTT.

The chain combines TRBV6-2 or TRBV6-3 with TRBJ2-2; the D is unclear. The germline gives CDR1 MNHEY, CDR2 SVGEGT. This CDR3 has 13 amino acids. The ends were cut back, 3 bases at V and 4 bases at J, with 6 bases in the middle. The DNA of the CDR3 is TGTGCCAGCAGTTATAGGAGCACCGGGGAGCTGTTTTTT. Protein: CASSYRSTGELFF.